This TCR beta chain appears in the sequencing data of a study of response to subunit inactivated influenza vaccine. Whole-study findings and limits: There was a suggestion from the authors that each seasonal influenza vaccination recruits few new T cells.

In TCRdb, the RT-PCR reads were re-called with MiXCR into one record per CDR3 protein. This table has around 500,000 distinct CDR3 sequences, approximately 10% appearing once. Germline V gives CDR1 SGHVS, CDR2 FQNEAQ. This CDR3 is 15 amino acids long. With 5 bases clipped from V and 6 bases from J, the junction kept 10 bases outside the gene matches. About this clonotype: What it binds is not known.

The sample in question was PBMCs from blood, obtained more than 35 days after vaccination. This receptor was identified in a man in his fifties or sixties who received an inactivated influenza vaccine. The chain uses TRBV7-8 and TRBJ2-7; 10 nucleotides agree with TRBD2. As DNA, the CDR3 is TGTGCCAGCAGCCCGAGTAGCGGGAGGAGGCGCGAGCAGTACTTC. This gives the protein CASSPSSGRRREQYF. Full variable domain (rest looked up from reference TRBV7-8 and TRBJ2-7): GAGVSQSPRYKVAKRGQDVALRCDPISGHVSLFWYQQALGQGPEFLTYFQNEAQLDKSGLPSDRFFAERPEGSVSTLKIQRTQQEDSAVYLCASSPSSGRRREQYFGPGTRLTVT.